A selection of T cell receptor beta chains follows, all from one sample in a study of human T cells and chemical hapten exposure. TCRdb analysed the RACE reads with MiXCR anew, one entry per CDR3 protein. The data contain under 400,000 distinct CDR3 sequences, roughly 5% of them singletons. The specimen comprised whole blood, sampled in connection with sensitization to the hapten diphenylcyclopropenone (DPC). These receptors all come from a woman aged 50 to 65 with alopecia areata. Some clones in this sample may be carry-over from other donors' samples. Both conserved end residues are part of each CDR3. The D gene is left open where the match is weak. A clone size is listed for some rows: how often the clone was seen (once, few, many), or a class if it is expanded.

TRBV5-6	TRBD1	few	TRBJ2-7	TGTGCCAGCAGCTCTGACAGGGGTCGGGCCTACGAGCAGTACTTC	CASSSDRGRAYEQYF
TRBV20-1	TRBD2	few	TRBJ2-1	TGCAGTGCTAGAGATTTAGCGGGGGGGAGAGATGAGCAGTTCTTC	CSARDLAGGRDEQFF
TRBV28	TRBD1	NA	TRBJ1-5	TGTGCCAGCAGTACTCTCCCGGACAGGAGAATCAATCAGCCCCAGCATTTT	CASSTLPDRRINQPQHF
TRBV5-1	NA	many	TRBJ2-5	TGCGCCAGCAGCCTGGATGGCGGGGGACACGGGACCCAGTACTTC	CASSLDGGGHGTQYF
TRBV2	NA	NA	TRBJ1-2	TGTGCCAGCAAGGACTCCACCTTC	CASKDSTF
TRBV6-2/TRBV6-3	NA	few	TRBJ2-1	TGTGCCAGCAGTCCCCTAACTAGAAAGCAGTTCTTC	CASSPLTRKQFF
TRBV4-1	NA	few	TRBJ1-5	TGCGCCAGCAGCCAAGAGGCGGGACCCAGCCGGCCCCAGCATTTT	CASSQEAGPSRPQHF
TRBV7-6	NA	many	TRBJ1-1	TGTGCCAGCAGCCCGGGGCTGAACACTGAAGCTTTCTTT	CASSPGLNTEAFF
TRBV25-1	TRBD1	many	TRBJ2-5	TGTGCCAGTAGACAGGGGGCGGGGGAGACCCAGTACTTC	CASRQGAGETQYF
TRBV28	NA	few	TRBJ2-3	TGTGCCAGCAGTTTTTCCCAGGCCCGCAAAGGGGGGACGCAGTATTTT	CASSFSQARKGGTQYF
TRBV6-2/TRBV6-3	NA	few	TRBJ2-1	TGTGCCAGCAGTTACACCCCCCGGGCCTACAATGAGCAGTTCTTC	CASSYTPRAYNEQFF
TRBV27	NA	many	TRBJ1-6	TGTGCCAGCAGTTTAAGGGGTAACGGTTCACCCCTCCACTTT	CASSLRGNGSPLHF
TRBV7-3	NA	NA	TRBJ1-5	TGTGCCAGCAGTTCGGATTCTCGTAGCAATCAGCCCCAGCATTTT	CASSSDSRSNQPQHF
TRBV7-3	TRBD1	NA	TRBJ1-6	TGTGCCAGCAGCTTAACGGGGGGACAGACTTCACCCCTCCACTTT	CASSLTGGQTSPLHF
TRBV29-1	NA	few	TRBJ1-2	TGCAGCGCCCACCCGGGGGGCGGTTATGGCTACACCTTC	CSAHPGGGYGYTF
TRBV20-1	TRBD1	many	TRBJ2-4	TGCAGTGCTGGCCGTGAACAGGGGCTAGCCAAAAACATTCAGTACTTC	CSAGREQGLAKNIQYF
TRBV9	NA	many	TRBJ2-1	TGTGCCAGCAGCGTGCAAGGGGGTGAGCAGTTCTTC	CASSVQGGEQFF
TRBV7-9	TRBD2	many	TRBJ2-1	TGTGCCAGCAGGAAAGCGGGAGGCGCCTACAATGAGCAGTTCTTC	CASRKAGGAYNEQFF
TRBV12-3/TRBV12-4	NA	NA	TRBJ1-1	TGTGCCAGCACCGTTGGTGCGAAAGCTTTCTTT	CASTVGAKAFF
TRBV12-3/TRBV12-4	TRBD2	few	TRBJ2-1	TGTGCCAGCAGCCCGGGCTGGGGGGGTGAGCAGTTCTTC	CASSPGWGGEQFF
TRBV28	TRBD1	few	TRBJ2-4	TGTGCCAGCAGCCAAAAAGGGCTGGACAGGGGGTTGGGCAAAAACATTCAGTACTTC	CASSQKGLDRGLGKNIQYF
TRBV24-1	NA	many	TRBJ2-5	TGTGCCACCAGTGATTTGCGTACCTCGGAGACCCAGTACTTC	CATSDLRTSETQYF
TRBV5-1	NA	many	TRBJ2-1	TGCGCCAGCAGCTTGGGTGCGGGGGAGCAGTTCTTC	CASSLGAGEQFF
TRBV6-6	NA	NA	TRBJ1-5	TGTGCCAGCAGTCTCGGAGCGGACCATCAGCCCCAGCATTTT	CASSLGADHQPQHF
TRBV13	TRBD2	NA	TRBJ2-5	TGTGCCAGCAGCCTCTACACACGGACTAGCGGGAGGGCGGGGGCAGAGACCCAGTACTTC	CASSLYTRTSGRAGAETQYF
TRBV11-2	NA	NA	TRBJ2-7	TGTGCCAGCAGCTTAGTCAGGGCCAGGGCCCCCTACGAGCAGTACTTC	CASSLVRARAPYEQYF
TRBV11-2	NA	many	TRBJ2-4	TGTGCCAGCAGCCTCTCATACGGGGATAGGGGCATTCAGTACTTC	CASSLSYGDRGIQYF
TRBV6-2/TRBV6-3	NA	many	TRBJ1-2	TGTGCCAGCAGATTCAGGATTAACTATGGCTACACCTTC	CASRFRINYGYTF
TRBV7-8	NA	many	TRBJ1-3	TGTGCCAGCAGCCCGTCCATGGGGCCTTCTGGAAACACCATATATTTT	CASSPSMGPSGNTIYF
TRBV28	NA	many	TRBJ2-3	TGTGCCAGCAGTCCCCCGACAGGTTTCGGTACAGATACGCAGTATTTT	CASSPPTGFGTDTQYF
TRBV27	TRBD2	few	TRBJ2-1	TGTGCCAGCAGTCCGGGACTAGCGGGAGTCGAGGAGCAGTTCTTC	CASSPGLAGVEEQFF
TRBV12-2	NA	many	TRBJ2-5	TGTGCAAGTCGCAGGGGAGGGCGCTCTCAAGAGACCCAGTACTTC	CASRRGGRSQETQYF
TRBV28	NA	few	TRBJ2-7	TGTGCCAGCAGCCGTGGTAGTTCGGACGAGCAGTACTTC	CASSRGSSDEQYF
TRBV5-1	TRBD1	many	TRBJ1-1	TGCGCCAGCAGCTTGGGGACAGGCTCTCTGGGGCACACTGAAGCTTTCTTT	CASSLGTGSLGHTEAFF
TRBV13	NA	few	TRBJ1-3	TGTGCCAGCAGCCCCGGGGGGCCGGGAAACACCATATATTTT	CASSPGGPGNTIYF
TRBV7-8	TRBD1	many	TRBJ2-7	TGTGCCAGCGGACAGGGGGGCGAGCAGTACTTC	CASGQGGEQYF
TRBV2	NA	NA	TRBJ1-1	TGTGCCAGCAGTGCGCCGGGCACCGGTTCCATGAACACTGAAGCTTTCTTT	CASSAPGTGSMNTEAFF
TRBV20-1	NA	NA	TRBJ1-5	TGCAGTGCTAGGCCGGGGGGGCTCAATCAGCCCCAGCATTTT	CSARPGGLNQPQHF
TRBV29-1	TRBD1	many	TRBJ2-6	TGCAGCGCCAACCTGGACAGGCTCTCTGGGGCCAACGTCCTGACTTTC	CSANLDRLSGANVLTF
TRBV2	NA	NA	TRBJ1-2	TGTGCCAGCAGTGAAGCATCGGGCTACACCTTC	CASSEASGYTF
TRBV7-3	TRBD1	many	TRBJ2-3	TGTGCCAGCAGCCGTCGGACAGGGGAGACAGATACGCAGTATTTT	CASSRRTGETDTQYF